The present T cell receptor (beta chain) was sequenced within a study of shared clonotypes between healthy human individuals. General observations from the study: Larger estimated richness was generally recorded for naive subsets relative to memory subsets. Naive CD4 clonotypes overlapped across a handful of donors at around 4.8%.

A remark on this clone: Its antigen remains unknown.

This CDR3 contains 11 residues. V shed 2 bases and J shed 10 bases, with 9 bases lying between them. Germline CDR1 and CDR2: MNHEY and SMNVEV (reference sequence). At deep level, the assay was performed. DNA at 200 ng, around 30,000 T cell genomes, went into sorted-subset replicate PCRs. Profiling relied on immunoSEQ multiplex PCR, and the TCRdb table lists in-frame clones only, not all of them. The table shows about 320,000 clones, with around nine tenths occurring only once. V gene TRBV27 combines with J gene TRBJ2-7, with D possibly TRBD1 on 6 matching bases. The sample taken for sequencing was memory CD8+ T cells sorted from blood. Regarding subset: CD45RO+ cells pooled with CCR7-negative TemRA cells. This receptor was obtained from a man aged 18-30 years in good health. The CDR3 protein is CASSLGGHQYF. The DNA of the CDR3 is TGTGCCAGCAGTTTAGGGGGACATCAGTACTTC.